A selection of T cell receptor beta chains follows, all from one sample in a study of response to subunit inactivated influenza vaccine. TCRdb re-called the RT-PCR reads with MiXCR, one entry per CDR3 protein. The sample yields approximately 500,000 distinct CDR3 sequences, roughly 23% seen once. In addition, the sample was reused for a study of T cells expressing NK-cell markers.

The sequencing used CD4+ T cells sorted from PBMCs, collected about 11 days after vaccination. The receptors here all came from a man aged 45-65 years who received an inactivated influenza vaccine. Both conserved end residues are part of each CDR3. D genes are given only for firm matches. Rows may omit the clone size; those that give it use once, few, many or a size class.

abundance	v_gene	d_gene	j_gene	CDR3nt	CDR3aa
.	TRBV12-3/TRBV12-4	TRBD1	TRBJ2-5	TGTGCCAGCAGGGAACAGGGGGCCGGCGAGACCCAGTACTTC	CASREQGAGETQYF
few	TRBV28	.	TRBJ2-5	TGTGCCAGCAGTTTATCCGGCCAGGGGAGTTTATTGGAGACCCAGTACTTC	CASSLSGQGSLLETQYF
.	TRBV6-2/TRBV6-3	TRBD1	TRBJ1-4	TGTGCCAGCAGTCCGGACAGGGAGGAGGAAAAACTGTTTTTT	CASSPDREEEKLFF
.	TRBV12-3/TRBV12-4	.	TRBJ2-2	TGTGCCAGCAGTTTAAGAGAGCCGAACACCGGGGAGCTGTTTTTT	CASSLREPNTGELFF
.	TRBV29-1	.	TRBJ2-7	TGCAGCGTGCGACCAAAGGGAGGCTACGAGCAGTACTTC	CSVRPKGGYEQYF
.	TRBV27	.	TRBJ2-1	TGTGCCAGCAGTTTTATGGGGGGGCCACTGTTCTTC	CASSFMGGPLFF
.	TRBV7-2	.	TRBJ2-7	TGTGCCAGCAGCTTATCAGGGATAACCTACGAGCAGTACTTC	CASSLSGITYEQYF
few	TRBV25-1	.	TRBJ2-2	TGTGCCAGCAGTGAATATCGAGCGGGTACCGGGGAGCTGTTTTTT	CASSEYRAGTGELFF
few	TRBV20-1	TRBD2	TRBJ2-3	TGCAGTGCTAGACCGCTAGCGGGGTGGTTGGATACGCAGTATTTT	CSARPLAGWLDTQYF
.	TRBV3-1	.	TRBJ2-1	TGTGCCAGCAGCCAGAGCCTCTACTCCTACAATGAGCAGTTCTTC	CASSQSLYSYNEQFF
.	TRBV3-1	.	TRBJ1-2	TGTGCCAGCAGCCAAGACTACGGCCTCTATGGCTACACCTTC	CASSQDYGLYGYTF
.	TRBV4-2	.	TRBJ2-2	TGTGCCAGCAGCCAGGGTAGGACCTCCCCCGGGGAGCTGTTTTTT	CASSQGRTSPGELFF
.	TRBV5-1	TRBD1	TRBJ1-2	TGCGCCAGCAGCAGGACAGGAGATAATGGCTACACCTTC	CASSRTGDNGYTF
few	TRBV6-5	.	TRBJ2-3	TGTGCCAGCAGTTACTCTACTGCAGATACGCAGTATTTT	CASSYSTADTQYF
.	TRBV6-2/TRBV6-3	.	TRBJ1-2	TGTGCCAGCAGTCACCTCAGTGGCTACACCTTC	CASSHLSGYTF
.	TRBV20-1	.	TRBJ2-7	TGCAGTGCTAGAGATGTCAGGGGTTTCCCCTACGAGCAGTACTTC	CSARDVRGFPYEQYF
many	TRBV12-3/TRBV12-4	TRBD2	TRBJ2-1	TGTGCCAGCAGGCCGGGACTAGCGGTTCACAATGAGCAGTTCTTC	CASRPGLAVHNEQFF